This T cell receptor (beta chain) stems from a study of T cells in Graves' hyperthyroidism and ophthalmopathy. This clonotype has at least ten counts. Its antigen is still unknown. The study's findings and limits: Ophthalmopathy and stable hyperthyroidism were told apart by a 13 V-J model. Most expanded thyroid clonotypes above 0.001 recurred in blood. Ophthalmopathy, as predicted by the model, came a median 6.5 months after the prediction.

TCR beta CDR3 sequences were amplified from RNA transcripts. TCR CDR3 underwent first-round RT-PCR with the HTBI primer set. TCRdb reprocessed the multiplex PCR reads with MiXCR, giving one entry per CDR3 protein. The table has some 180,000 distinct CDR3 sequences, around 15% seen once. This clonotype originated in a woman aged 45-60 years with Graves' hyperthyroidism. Sequenced sample: blood.

CDR3 in DNA: TGTGCCAGCAGTTTGCCCGGCGGGCACGGAAACACCATATATTTT. Translated, it gives CASSLPGGHGNTIYF. The chain employs TRBV6-1 and TRBJ1-3; no clear D gene. Germline-derived CDR1 and CDR2 are MNHNS and SASEGT. The CDR3 sequence is 15 residues long. The ends were cut back, 5 bases at V and 4 bases at J, with 15 bases in the middle.